This entry concerns a single TCR beta chain. Seattle's cohort entered during active infection and was followed longitudinally. Germline trimming cut 5 bases from V and 2 bases from J; bases unmatched to any gene: 8. The CDR3 spans 16 residues. Looked up from germline, CDR1 is MDHEN and CDR2 is SYDVKM. Original methodology: Reference gene primer amplification gave nucleated cell count estimates. The protocol was immunoSEQ multiplex PCR, while the TCRdb copy is restricted to in-frame clones and leaves out a portion. That table is the source of V, J and clone size, and D and trimming were worked out from the DNA. The data hold roughly 220,000 clones, with roughly 79% observed a single time. This entry is derived from a study of blood T cell repertoires in COVID-19. The wider study: Both acute and convalescent COVID-19 samples were obtained from the United States, Italy and Spain.

This receptor was obtained from a woman at least 80 years old with COVID-19, enrolled during active disease. The sequenced sample was peripheral blood. The V and J genes are TRBV28 and TRBJ2-1; 8 nucleotides match TRBD2. The DNA for the CDR3 is TGTGCCAGCAGTCCGTCGGGACTAGTGGCCTACAATGAGCAGTTCTTC. This translates into CASSPSGLVAYNEQFF. Looking up the rest from reference TRBV28 and TRBJ2-1 gives the full variable domain: DVKVTQSSRYLVKRTGEKVFLECVQDMDHENMFWYRQDPGLGLRLIYFSYDVKMKEKGDIPEGYSVSREKKERFSLILESASTNQTSMYLCASSPSGLVAYNEQFFGPGTRLTVL.